These T cell receptor beta chains were read from a single sample in a study of blood T cell repertoires in COVID-19. The data were produced by immunoSEQ multiplex PCR, yet TCRdb's version contains in-frame clones alone and is incomplete. The sample carries 150,000 to 200,000 clones, 78% recorded once. Material for sequencing was peripheral blood. These receptor sequences come from a woman of 80 years or more with active or convalescent COVID-19. Each CDR3 is given with its conserved first and last residue. The D gene is left open where the match is weak. The listing skips clone size in some rows; elsewhere it reads once, few, many or a size class.

clone_size j_call d_call v_call cdr3_length cdr3_aa cdr3_nt
NA TRBJ2-7 TRBD2 TRBV10-2 16 CASSLTSGGTGYEQYF TGCGCCAGCAGCCTGACTAGCGGGGGTACCGGGTACGAGCAGTACTTC
NA TRBJ1-1 NA TRBV2 14 CASRPDRLSTEAFF TGTGCCAGCAGACCTGACAGGTTGAGTACTGAAGCTTTCTTT
NA TRBJ1-4 TRBD1 TRBV5-6 17 CASSLGTGTATNEKLFF TGTGCCAGCAGCTTGGGGACAGGGACCGCAACTAATGAAAAACTGTTTTTT
NA TRBJ2-1 NA TRBV12-3/TRBV12-4 13 CASSSDSYNEQFF TGTGCCAGCAGTTCGGACAGTTACAATGAGCAGTTCTTC
NA TRBJ1-5 NA TRBV28 13 CASRPLGGQPQHF TGTGCCAGCAGGCCGTTAGGGGGTCAGCCCCAGCATTTT
NA TRBJ2-3 TRBD2 TRBV6-5 15 CASSKRGALSDTQYF TGTGCCAGCAGTAAGCGGGGGGCATTATCAGATACGCAGTATTTT
NA TRBJ1-2 NA TRBV5-4 14 CASNFGQQAYGYTF TGTGCCAGCAACTTCGGACAGCAAGCATATGGCTACACCTTC
NA TRBJ1-1 NA TRBV29-1 10 CSLVRTEAFF TGCAGCCTAGTAAGAACTGAAGCTTTCTTT
NA TRBJ1-2 NA TRBV11-2 12 CASSLGEYGYTF TGTGCCAGCAGCTTAGGAGAGTATGGCTACACCTTC
NA TRBJ1-1 NA TRBV5-6 15 CASSDTKEQNTEAFF TGTGCCAGCAGCGATACAAAGGAGCAGAACACTGAAGCTTTCTTT
NA TRBJ2-2 NA TRBV28 15 CASRGRKAPYGELFF TGTGCCAGCAGGGGGAGAAAGGCCCCCTACGGGGAGCTGTTTTTT
NA TRBJ1-4 TRBD1 TRBV28 15 CASSFRGRVNEKLFF TGTGCCAGCAGTTTCAGGGGGCGGGTTAATGAAAAACTGTTTTTT
NA TRBJ2-4 NA TRBV3-1/TRBV3-2 12 CASSQESGIQYF TGTGCCAGCAGCCAAGAATCGGGCATTCAGTACTTC
few TRBJ2-3 TRBD1 TRBV2 15 CANSRRQGASDTQYF TGTGCCAATAGTAGGAGACAGGGGGCTTCAGATACGCAGTATTTT
NA TRBJ1-5 NA TRBV29-1 12 CSVVLDNQPQHF TGCAGCGTTGTTTTAGATAATCAGCCCCAGCATTTT
NA TRBJ1-6 NA TRBV19 18 CASSPNPARSSYNSPLHF TGTGCCAGTAGTCCCAACCCCGCCCGGAGCTCCTATAATTCACCCCTCCACTTT
NA TRBJ2-3 TRBD1 TRBV5-1 15 CASSLQGQGPDTQYF TGCGCCAGCAGCTTGCAGGGACAGGGCCCAGATACGCAGTATTTT
NA TRBJ2-7 NA TRBV19 13 CASSVGASYEQYF TGTGCCAGTAGTGTGGGGGCTTCCTACGAGCAGTACTTC
NA TRBJ1-1 NA TRBV29-1 13 CSVVQGQGTEAFF TGCAGCGTTGTCCAGGGGCAAGGGACTGAAGCTTTCTTT
NA TRBJ2-3 NA TRBV5-3 16 CARSLVMVSSSDTQYF TGTGCCAGAAGCTTGGTTATGGTGTCTAGCTCAGATACGCAGTATTTT
NA TRBJ2-7 TRBD2 TRBV4-2 18 CASSQEWGTSGGSYEQYF TGTGCCAGCAGCCAAGAGTGGGGTACTAGCGGGGGCTCCTACGAGCAGTACTTC
NA TRBJ1-4 NA TRBV28 15 CASSLSPLRNEKLFF TGTGCCAGCAGTTTAAGCCCGCTCCGCAATGAAAAACTGTTTTTT
NA TRBJ2-7 TRBD1 TRBV9 15 CASSAGTGGNYEQYF TGTGCCAGCAGCGCCGGGACAGGGGGCAACTACGAGCAGTACTTC
NA TRBJ1-2 NA TRBV5-6 13 CASSSGMTYGYTF TGTGCCAGCAGCTCGGGTATGACCTATGGCTACACCTTC
NA TRBJ1-2 NA TRBV18 13 CASSPLEEYGYTF TGTGCCAGCTCACCATTGGAGGAATATGGCTACACCTTC
NA TRBJ2-1 TRBD2 TRBV3-1/TRBV3-2 14 CASRRTSGGEEQFF TGTGCCAGCAGGCGGACTAGCGGGGGGGAGGAGCAGTTCTTC
many TRBJ2-2 TRBD2 TRBV5-3 15 CARSFSGGDTGELFF TGTGCCAGAAGCTTTAGCGGGGGGGACACCGGGGAGCTGTTTTTT
NA TRBJ2-5 NA TRBV11-2 11 CASRPGETQYF TGTGCCAGCAGACCCGGGGAGACCCAGTACTTC
few TRBJ1-2 NA TRBV20-1 13 CSASLLRGFGYTF TGCAGTGCTAGTCTACTCCGGGGGTTCGGCTACACCTTC
NA TRBJ2-2 TRBD1 TRBV27 17 CASSLLFGTGVTGELFF TGTGCCAGCAGTTTATTGTTTGGGACAGGGGTCACCGGGGAGCTGTTTTTT
once TRBJ1-2 NA TRBV6-2/TRBV6-3 12 CASSSGNYGYTF TGTGCCAGCAGTTCCGGGAACTATGGCTACACCTTC
NA TRBJ1-4 NA TRBV27 12 CASRGLGEKLFF TGTGCCAGTCGAGGTCTCGGAGAAAAACTGTTTTTT
NA TRBJ1-1 NA TRBV11-2 14 CASSLSVSNTEAFF TGTGCCAGCAGCTTATCGGTGAGCAACACTGAAGCTTTCTTT
NA TRBJ2-5 NA TRBV5-1 16 CASSLGREGREETQYF TGCGCCAGCAGCCTCGGGAGAGAAGGTAGGGAGGAGACCCAGTACTTC
few TRBJ2-4 NA TRBV6-1 15 CASSEGSIAKNIQYF TGTGCCAGCAGTGAAGGTTCTATAGCCAAAAACATTCAGTACTTC
NA TRBJ2-3 NA TRBV14 14 CASSRPQLTDTQYF TGTGCCAGCAGCCGCCCCCAACTCACAGATACGCAGTATTTT
NA TRBJ1-4 NA TRBV4-1 13 CASSQETGEKLFF TGCGCCAGCAGCCAAGAAACGGGGGAAAAACTGTTTTTT
NA TRBJ2-7 NA TRBV5-6 14 CASSYGGGVREQYF TGTGCCAGCAGCTACGGAGGCGGGGTGAGGGAGCAGTACTTC
NA TRBJ2-1 TRBD2 TRBV18 17 CASSPTGLGQSYNEQFF TGTGCCAGCTCACCCACCGGACTAGGACAATCCTACAATGAGCAGTTCTTC
NA TRBJ2-3 NA TRBV5-6 16 CASSLGTLASTDTQYF TGTGCCAGCAGCTTGGGGACACTCGCAAGCACAGATACGCAGTATTTT
NA TRBJ2-7 NA TRBV6-1 14 CASSPPRDFYEQYF TGTGCCAGCAGTCCACCCCGGGACTTCTACGAGCAGTACTTC
NA TRBJ2-7 NA TRBV7-2 14 CASSFARGSYEQYF TGTGCCAGCAGTTTCGCACGGGGGTCCTACGAGCAGTACTTC
NA TRBJ2-3 NA TRBV4-3 17 CASSQEAFGGFADTQYF TGCGCCAGCAGCCAAGAAGCGTTTGGGGGCTTCGCAGATACGCAGTATTTT
NA TRBJ2-2 NA TRBV7-6 16 CASSLVAGPNTGELFF TGTGCCAGCAGCTTAGTGGCAGGGCCGAACACCGGGGAGCTGTTTTTT
NA TRBJ1-1 NA TRBV20-1 11 CSASPQGGTFF TGCAGTGCTAGTCCCCAGGGAGGAACTTTCTTT
NA TRBJ2-4 NA TRBV5-3 17 CARSGPTGDWAKNIQYF TGTGCCAGAAGCGGCCCAACAGGGGACTGGGCCAAAAACATTCAGTACTTC
NA TRBJ2-1 NA TRBV24-1 15 CATSDFQLGVNEQFF TGTGCCACCAGTGATTTTCAGCTCGGGGTCAATGAGCAGTTCTTC
NA TRBJ1-1 NA TRBV28 15 CASSFLQGMNTEAFF TGTGCCAGCAGTTTCTTACAGGGTATGAACACTGAAGCTTTCTTT
once TRBJ1-2 NA TRBV14 15 CASSQGGTDYYGYTF TGTGCCAGCAGCCAAGGGGGGACGGACTATTATGGCTACACCTTC
once TRBJ1-5 NA TRBV7-2 15 CASSLEGLHNQPQHF TGTGCCAGCAGCTTAGAGGGGCTCCACAATCAGCCCCAGCATTTT
few TRBJ2-3 NA TRBV6-5 12 CASSSYTDTQYF TGTGCCAGCAGTTCGTACACAGATACGCAGTATTTT
NA TRBJ2-2 NA TRBV4-1 17 CPRRRGGTGIPPGELFF TGCCCCCGCCGCCGGGGGGGGACAGGGATCCCCCCGGGGGAGCTGTTTTTT
NA TRBJ1-1 NA TRBV10-3 13 CAISEQGSAEAFF TGTGCCATCAGTGAACAGGGCTCCGCTGAAGCTTTCTTT
NA TRBJ2-5 TRBD1 TRBV3-1/TRBV3-2 16 CASSPRTGGLGETQYF TGTGCCAGCAGCCCTAGGACAGGGGGCTTAGGAGAGACCCAGTACTTC
NA TRBJ1-1 TRBD1 TRBV6-5 15 CASKNFGTENTEAFF TGTGCCAGCAAAAATTTCGGGACAGAGAACACTGAAGCTTTCTTT